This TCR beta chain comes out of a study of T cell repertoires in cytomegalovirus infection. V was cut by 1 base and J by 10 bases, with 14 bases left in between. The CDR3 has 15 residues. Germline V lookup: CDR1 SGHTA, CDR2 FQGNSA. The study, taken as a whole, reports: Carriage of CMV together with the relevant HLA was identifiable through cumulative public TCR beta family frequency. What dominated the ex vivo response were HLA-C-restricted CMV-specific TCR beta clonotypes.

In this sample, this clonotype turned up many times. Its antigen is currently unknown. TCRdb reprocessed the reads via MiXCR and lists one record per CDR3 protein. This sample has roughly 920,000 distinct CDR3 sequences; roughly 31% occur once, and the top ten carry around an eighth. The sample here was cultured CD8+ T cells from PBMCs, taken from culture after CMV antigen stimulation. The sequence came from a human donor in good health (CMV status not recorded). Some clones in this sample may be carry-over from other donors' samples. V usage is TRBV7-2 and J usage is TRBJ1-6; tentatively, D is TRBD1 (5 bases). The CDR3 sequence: CASSLGGIGNSPLHF. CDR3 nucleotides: TGTGCCAGCAGCTTAGGGGGGATTGGTAACTCACCCCTCCACTTT. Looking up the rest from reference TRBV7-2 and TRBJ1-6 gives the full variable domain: GAGVSQSPSNKVTEKGKDVELRCDPISGHTALYWYRQSLGQGLEFLIYFQGNSAPDKSGLPSDRFSAERTGGSVSTLTIQRTQQEDSAVYLCASSLGGIGNSPLHFGNGTRLTVT.